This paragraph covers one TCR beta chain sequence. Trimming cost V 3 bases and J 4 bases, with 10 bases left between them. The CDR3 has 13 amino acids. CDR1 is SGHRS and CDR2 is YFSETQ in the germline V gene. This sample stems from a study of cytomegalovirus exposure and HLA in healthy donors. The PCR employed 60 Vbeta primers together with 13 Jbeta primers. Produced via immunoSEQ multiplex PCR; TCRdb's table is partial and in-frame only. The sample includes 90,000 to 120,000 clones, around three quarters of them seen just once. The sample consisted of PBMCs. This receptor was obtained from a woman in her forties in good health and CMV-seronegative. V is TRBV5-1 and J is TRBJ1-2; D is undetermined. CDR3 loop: CASSSPEAYGYTF. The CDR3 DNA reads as TGCGCCAGCAGCTCGCCCGAGGCCTATGGCTACACCTTC.